What follows is one T cell receptor (beta chain) and its context. Researchers ran the PCR with 60 Vbeta and 13 Jbeta primers. Method: immunoSEQ multiplex PCR; TCRdb's copy keeps in-frame clones and lacks some. Of 150,000 to 200,000 clones listed, nearly 80% are singletons. These data belong to a study of cytomegalovirus exposure and HLA in healthy donors. The CDR3 has 15 residues. V gave up 6 bases and J gave up 6 bases, with 17 bases separating them. Germline lookup yields CDR1 MNHEY and CDR2 SMNVEV (reference sequence). The sequence derives from a female donor in good health and CMV-seronegative. V usage is TRBV27 and J usage is TRBJ2-2, with D unclear. Sequences were obtained from PBMCs. The CDR3 DNA sequence: TGTGCCAGCAGGGGTATCGGGTACGACGCCGGGGAGCTGTTTTTT. This sequence encodes CASRGIGYDAGELFF.